Presented here are 3 T cell receptor beta chains from one specimen sequenced in a study of post-analysis software for immune sequencing data. Study-wide results and caveats: Patients had higher frequencies than controls of about five TRBV segments, including TRBV5-6, TRBV5-1 and TRBV20-1.

These receptors have no identified antigens. The TCR beta cDNA libraries contained unique molecular identifiers. One entry per CDR3 protein, called by TCRdb with MiXCR from the PCR reads. The table has roughly 570,000 distinct CDR3 sequences, under 40% seen once. The material sequenced was blood. These receptors were obtained from a girl aged 2 to 17 with multiple sclerosis.

The gene calls are TRBV20-1 and TRBJ1-2; 7 bases fit TRBD1. This CDR3 is built from 12 residues. V was clipped by 6 bases and J by 3 bases; unmatched bases: 4. Germline CDR1 DFQATT, CDR2 SNEGSKA (reference sequence). The CDR3: CSAQGQDYGYTF. DNA for the CDR3: TGCAGTGCCCAAGGACAGGACTATGGCTACACCTTC.

CDR3 amino acids: CSASHRDRGSETKYF. CDR3 nucleotide sequence: TGCAGTGCTAGTCACCGGGACAGGGGATCGGAGACCAAGTACTTC. The chain has TRBV20-1 and TRBJ2-7; TRBD1 matches at 10 bases. This CDR3 comprises 15 residues. Trimming took 3 bases from V and 11 from J; bases not matched to a gene: 16. Germline CDR1 reads DFQATT; CDR2 reads SNEGSKA (reference sequence).

The chain joins TRBV27 to TRBJ2-1, with TRBD2 matching over 11 bases. The germline CDR1 and CDR2 sequences are MNHEY and SMNVEV (reference sequence). Trimming removed 8 bases from V and 3 bases from J; junction bases left unmatched: 6. CDR3 length: 15 residues. This chain's CDR3 is CASGGGLAGYNEQFF. The CDR3 DNA is TGTGCCAGCGGAGGAGGACTAGCGGGCTACAATGAGCAGTTCTTC.